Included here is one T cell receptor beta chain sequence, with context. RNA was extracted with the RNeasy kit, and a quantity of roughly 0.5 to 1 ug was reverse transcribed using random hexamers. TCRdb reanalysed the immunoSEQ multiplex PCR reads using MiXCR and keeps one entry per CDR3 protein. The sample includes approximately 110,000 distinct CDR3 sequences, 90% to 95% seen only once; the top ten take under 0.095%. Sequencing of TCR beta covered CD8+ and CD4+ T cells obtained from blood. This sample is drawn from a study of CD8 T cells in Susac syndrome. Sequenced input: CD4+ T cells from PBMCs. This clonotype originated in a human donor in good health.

The CDR3 DNA follows: TGCGCCAGCAGCCAGGCCCGGGGTACAGGAGCCACTGAAGCTTTCTTT. It translates to CASSQARGTGATEAFF. The chain combines TRBV4-1 with TRBJ1-1, with a possible D match to TRBD1 (5 bases). Trimming took 3 bases from V and 4 from J, leaving 18 bases between them. CDR1 and CDR2 (germline): MGHRA, YSYEKL. The CDR3 length is 16 residues.